These 21 T cell receptor beta chains came from one sample sequenced in a study of T-cell reconstitution after alpha-beta-depleted transplantation in children (TCRdb year 2016). Library preparation used PCR. The sequencer listed for this sample is Illumina HiSeq 2500. TCR libraries were prepared with molecular barcoding, using unique molecular identifiers to normalize TCRbeta repertoire quantification. The raw public reads went through TCRdb reprocessing: fastp at Q25, MiXCR clone calling, in-frame beta chains kept. Entries that share a CDR3 protein sequence are merged under the most common genes and DNA. This sample has about 610,000 distinct CDR3 sequences in its table, and roughly 10% of those were observed once. The ten largest account for about 4% of the sample. The sample consisted of PBMCs from the stem cell graft donor, taken from the stem cell graft. The receptors derive from a human donor who donated a stem cell graft to a child with acute myeloid leukemia.

V usage is TRBV2 and J usage is TRBJ2-1, with 8 bases identical to TRBD2. The CDR3 sequence is 13 residues long. V shed 6 bases, J shed 8 bases, and the junction held 6 bases outside the gene matches. Germline values: CDR1 SNHLY, CDR2 FYNNEI. CDR3 DNA sequence: TGTGCCAGCAGACTAGCGGCGTGGGATGAGCAGTTCTTC. This codes for CASRLAAWDEQFF.

This clonotype was recorded many times. This chain connects TRBV20-1 to TRBJ2-3, with 7 bases fitting TRBD2. Germline-derived CDR1 and CDR2 are DFQATT and SNEGSKA (reference sequence). CDR3 length: 15 residues. With V trimmed by 5 bases and J by 1 base, 9 bases remained unmatched. CDR3 sequence: CSAPTTLAGTDTQYF. The CDR3 nucleotides are TGCAGTGCTCCAACGACGCTAGCGGGCACAGATACGCAGTATTTT.

This clonotype has at least ten counts. V is TRBV7-3 and J is TRBJ2-1, with D possibly TRBD2 on 5 matching bases. The CDR3 runs to 16 residues. The germline gives CDR1 SGHTA, CDR2 FQGTGA. V was clipped by 2 bases and J by 0 bases, with 11 bases between them. The CDR3 region has the DNA TGTGCCAGCAGCTTACAACCCAGCGGCTCCTACAATGAGCAGTTCTTC. It yields the protein CASSLQPSGSYNEQFF.

This clonotype occurred a few times. V and J are TRBV7-3 and TRBJ2-1, with TRBD2 identical over 9 bases. CDR1 is SGHTA and CDR2 is FQGTGA in the germline V gene. The CDR3 has 18 residues. Unmatched junction bases numbered 15, after V lost 5 bases and J lost 4 bases. The CDR3 region is CASSLLPGSSGTYNEQFF. Written as DNA, the CDR3 is TGTGCCAGCAGCCTTCTACCAGGGTCTAGCGGGACGTACAATGAGCAGTTCTTC.

Remarks on this clonotype: A much larger clone differs by one base, so this may be a read error. Given the absence of the conserved phenylalanine or tryptophan at the CDR3 end, a read error is likely. The CDR3 DNA is TGTGCCAGCAGACACGGACTAGCGGGGTTTAAGGAGCAGTACTGC. It translates to CASRHGLAGFKEQYC. The chain employs TRBV12-3 or TRBV12-4 and TRBJ2-7; 12 bases line up with TRBD2. This CDR3 region has 15 residues. Trimming at V came to 6 bases and at J to 7 bases, leaving 10 bases not matched to a gene.

V usage is TRBV12-3 or TRBV12-4 and J usage is TRBJ2-6; D is ambiguous. The CDR3 consists of 15 residues. The V and J ends lost 7 bases and 2 bases respectively, with 12 bases between them. CDR3 coding DNA: TGTGCCAGCACCTACAAGAGCGCTGGGGCCAACGTCCTGACTTTC. Protein sequence: CASTYKSAGANVLTF.

This clonotype was picked up a small number of times. V and J are TRBV10-3 and TRBJ2-2; possibly TRBD2 for D (6 bases). This CDR3 comprises 14 residues. Germline-derived CDR1 and CDR2 are ENHRY and SYGVKD. The germline V and J ends were trimmed by 3 bases and 4 bases, with 9 bases remaining between them. The CDR3 reads CAISDLGGTGELFF. DNA of the CDR3: TGTGCCATCAGTGACTTGGGGGGCACCGGGGAGCTGTTTTTT.

This clonotype has just a few counts. The V and J genes are TRBV6-2 or TRBV6-3 and TRBJ2-5, with D possibly being TRBD1 (6 bases). V was clipped by 2 bases and J by 1 base, with 14 bases between them. CDR3 length: 16 residues. Germline CDR1 is MNHEY and CDR2 is SVGEGT. CDR3 nucleotide sequence: TGTGCCAGCAGTTACCTGGACAGCCAAACCCAAGAGACCCAGTACTTC. It is translated as CASSYLDSQTQETQYF.

This clonotype was found a few times. This chain connects TRBV20-1 to TRBJ2-3, with 7 bases aligning to TRBD2. The CDR3 has 15 amino acids. Germline V lookup: CDR1 DFQATT, CDR2 SNEGSKA (reference sequence). Unmatched junction bases numbered 10, after V lost 0 bases and J lost 7 bases. Here the CDR3 reads CSARDLRELLHTQYF. DNA for the CDR3: TGCAGTGCTAGAGATTTGCGGGAGCTCTTACATACGCAGTATTTT.

The chain joins TRBV7-2 to TRBJ2-1, with 8 bases aligning to TRBD1. The V and J ends lost 6 bases and 9 bases, in that order; junction bases with no gene match: 7. CDR1 SGHTA and CDR2 FQGNSA come from the germline V gene. The CDR3 length is 13 residues. The CDR3, as DNA: TGTGCCAGCAGGACACAGGGGGTGGGTGAGCAGTTCTTC. Protein product: CASRTQGVGEQFF.

This chain uses TRBV19 with TRBJ2-7; TRBD1 aligns across 9 bases. The CDR3 extends over 14 amino acids. With V trimmed by 3 bases and J by 3 bases, 3 bases remained unmatched. Germline lookup yields CDR1 LNHDA and CDR2 SQIVND (reference sequence). In DNA, the CDR3 is TGTGCCAGTAGTATCCGGACAGGGGTCTACGAGCAGTACTTC. Encoded protein: CASSIRTGVYEQYF.

The table lists this clonotype with a few counts. The V call is TRBV6-1, the J call TRBJ2-5; 8 bases map to TRBD2. CDR1 is MNHNS and CDR2 is SASEGT in the germline V gene. The CDR3 length is 14 residues. With V trimmed by 10 bases and J by 5 bases, 12 bases remained unmatched. The CDR3 nucleotides read TGTGCCACCGTAAGCGGGAGCGCGTCGGAGACCCAGTACTTC. This codes for CATVSGSASETQYF.

This clonotype was recorded at least ten times. V usage is TRBV12-3 or TRBV12-4 and J usage is TRBJ1-4; the match to TRBD1 covers 7 bases. CDR3 length: 13 amino acids. Trimming took 10 bases from V and 13 from J; bases not matched to a gene: 15. This chain's CDR3 is CATSQGGPTGLFF. The DNA of the CDR3 is TGTGCCACCTCCCAGGGGGGGCCTACGGGACTGTTTTTT.

This clonotype was found a few times. The V call is TRBV11-2, the J call TRBJ2-6; D ambiguous. Germline V gene lookup returns CDR1 SGHAT and CDR2 FQNNGV. Trimming cost V 1 base and J 0 bases, with 19 bases left between them. The CDR3 runs to 20 residues. The chain's CDR3 is CASSLVGYQTSSSGANVLTF. CDR3 nucleotide sequence: TGTGCCAGCAGCTTAGTAGGGTATCAAACTTCGAGCTCTGGGGCCAACGTCCTGACTTTC.

This sequence joins TRBV12-3 or TRBV12-4 and TRBJ1-2; D remains unclear. The V gene lost 3 bases and the J gene lost 4 bases, with 15 bases spanning the gap. The length of the CDR3 is 15 residues. CDR3 region: CASSFSRSMGYGYTF. DNA of the CDR3: TGTGCCAGCAGTTTTAGTCGCTCGATGGGCTATGGCTACACCTTC.

This clonotype was counted only a few times. The V call is TRBV6-2 or TRBV6-3, the J call TRBJ2-1, with a possible D match to TRBD1 (6 bases). Germline-derived CDR1 and CDR2 are MNHEY and SVGEGT. Trimming cost V 7 bases and J 7 bases, with 20 bases left between them. The CDR3 length is 15 residues. The CDR3 loop reads CASKPTGHMLNEQFF. Here the CDR3 DNA reads TGTGCCAGCAAACCCACGGGACACATGTTGAATGAGCAGTTCTTC.

The table lists this clonotype with a few counts. The gene calls are TRBV6-1 and TRBJ1-1, with TRBD1 as a possible D gene (6 bases). The CDR3 sequence is 12 residues long. Trimming took off 4 bases at V and 4 bases at J, with 7 bases between the two ends. The germline V gene encodes CDR1 MNHNS and CDR2 SASEGT. The CDR3 sequence: CASSGGGTEAFF. Here the CDR3 DNA reads TGTGCCAGCAGTGGAGGGGGCACTGAAGCTTTCTTT.

This clonotype came up once. The rearrangement links TRBV20-1 to TRBJ2-1, with 13 positions matching TRBD2. CDR1 is DFQATT and CDR2 is SNEGSKA in the germline V gene (reference sequence). The V and J ends lost 4 bases and 6 bases, in that order; junction bases with no gene match: 15. The CDR3 has 18 residues. The CDR3 DNA is TGCAGTGCTACGAGTTTACTAGCGGGAGGGCCTTTGAGCAATGAGCAGTTCTTC. Its translation is CSATSLLAGGPLSNEQFF.

The J gene is TRBJ2-7, the V gene TRBV14, with D possibly TRBD2 on 6 matching bases. V shed 6 bases and J shed 3 bases, with 12 bases lying between them. The CDR3 spans 13 residues. The germline V gene has CDR1 SGHDN and CDR2 FVKESK. CDR3 residues: CASRNSGGYEQYF. The CDR3 nucleotides read TGTGCCAGCAGGAATAGCGGCGGCTACGAGCAGTACTTC.

This clonotype appeared many times. The chain carries TRBV20-1 and TRBJ2-7, with 10 nucleotides matching TRBD1. CDR3 length: 14 amino acids. V gave up 0 bases and J gave up 5 bases; unmatched junction bases: 4. Germline V CDR1 and CDR2: DFQATT, SNEGSKA (reference sequence). The CDR3 DNA sequence: TGCAGTGCTAGAGAAAGGGACAGGGGAGACGAGCAGTACTTC. Its protein product is CSARERDRGDEQYF.

This clonotype has a handful of counts. The chain carries TRBV12-5 and TRBJ2-5, with D maybe TRBD2 (6 bases). V gave up 6 bases and J gave up 2 bases, with 10 bases separating them. There are 13 residues in the CDR3. In germline, CDR1 is LGHNT, CDR2 FRNRAP. For the CDR3, the DNA is TGTGCTAGTGGGGCAGGGACTCAAGAGACCCAGTACTTC. Protein: CASGAGTQETQYF. Combining the CDR3 with reference TRBV12-5 and TRBJ2-5 gives the whole variable domain DARVTQTPRHKVTEMGQEVTMRCQPILGHNTVFWYRQTMMQGLELLAYFRNRAPLDDSGMPKDRFSAEMPDATLATLKIQPSEPRDSAVYFCASGAGTQETQYFGPGTRLLVL.